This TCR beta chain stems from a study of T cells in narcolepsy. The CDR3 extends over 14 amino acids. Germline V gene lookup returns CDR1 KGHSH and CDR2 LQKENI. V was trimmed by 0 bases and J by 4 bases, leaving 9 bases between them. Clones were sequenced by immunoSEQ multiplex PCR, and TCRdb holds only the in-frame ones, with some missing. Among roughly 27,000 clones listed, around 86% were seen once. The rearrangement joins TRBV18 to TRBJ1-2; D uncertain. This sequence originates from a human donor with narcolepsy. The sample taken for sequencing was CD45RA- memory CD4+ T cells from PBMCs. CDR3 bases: TGTGCCAGCTCACCACCGATGGCGATCTATGGCTACACCTTC. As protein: CASSPPMAIYGYTF.